The T cell receptor (beta chain) described here comes from a study of human T cells and chemical hapten exposure. Study-level information: Slight differences in pooled library volume were the main source of varying TCR yields across samples.

Time point here: patch test 1, 2 weeks after DPC sensitization. Treatment denoted: therapeutic diphenylcyclopropenone sensitization with weekly scalp DPC. This clonotype showed up just a few times. There are 12 residues in the CDR3. The V gene's germline CDR1 is LGHDT and CDR2 YNNKEL (reference sequence). V lost 5 bases and J lost 7, with 12 bases in between. Original processing methods: Sequenced samples showed a median of 95,638 TCRs each, with counts running from 23,224 to 690,600. From the RACE reads, TCRdb called clonotypes with MiXCR, one entry per CDR3 protein. The V and J calls here are based on TCRdb, not the publication. The table includes approximately 110,000 distinct CDR3 sequences, roughly 11% detected once.

The sequencing here drew on whole blood, taken in connection with sensitization to the hapten diphenylcyclopropenone (DPC). The chain recombines TRBV3-1 with TRBJ2-7; D assignment may be TRBD1 or TRBD2 (5 bases each). The sequence came from a woman in her forties with alopecia areata. Some clones in this sample may be carry-over from other donors' samples. CDR3 DNA sequence: TGTGCCAGCAGCGGGACCTTGCGGGAGCAGTACTTC. Its translation: CASSGTLREQYF.